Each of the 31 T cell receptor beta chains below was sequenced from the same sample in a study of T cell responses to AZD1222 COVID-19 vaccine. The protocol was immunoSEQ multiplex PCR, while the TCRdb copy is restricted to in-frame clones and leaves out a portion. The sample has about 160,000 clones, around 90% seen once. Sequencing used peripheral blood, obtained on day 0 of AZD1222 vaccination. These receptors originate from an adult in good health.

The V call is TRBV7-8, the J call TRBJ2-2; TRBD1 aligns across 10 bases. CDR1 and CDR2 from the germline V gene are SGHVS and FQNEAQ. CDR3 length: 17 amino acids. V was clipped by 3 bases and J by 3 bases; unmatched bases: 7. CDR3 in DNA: TGTGCCAGCAGCTTCGACAGGGGGCGCCGAGACACCGGGGAGCTGTTTTTT. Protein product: CASSFDRGRRDTGELFF. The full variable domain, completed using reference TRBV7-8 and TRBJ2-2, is GAGVSQSPRYKVAKRGQDVALRCDPISGHVSLFWYQQALGQGPEFLTYFQNEAQLDKSGLPSDRFFAERPEGSVSTLKIQRTQQEDSAVYLCASSFDRGRRDTGELFFGEGSRLTVL.

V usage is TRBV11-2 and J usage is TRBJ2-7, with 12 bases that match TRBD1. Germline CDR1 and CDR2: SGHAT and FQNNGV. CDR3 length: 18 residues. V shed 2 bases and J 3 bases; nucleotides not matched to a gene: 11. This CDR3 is CASSLSGRGQGAIYEQYF. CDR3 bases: TGTGCCAGCAGCTTATCTGGGCGGGGACAGGGGGCAATCTACGAGCAGTACTTC.

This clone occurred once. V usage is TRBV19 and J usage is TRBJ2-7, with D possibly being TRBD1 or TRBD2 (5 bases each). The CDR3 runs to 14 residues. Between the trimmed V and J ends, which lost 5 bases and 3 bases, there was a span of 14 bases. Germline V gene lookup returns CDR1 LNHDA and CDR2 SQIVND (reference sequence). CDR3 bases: TGTGCCAGTAGTCCCGGGGACGGGCGCTACGAGCAGTACTTC. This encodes CASSPGDGRYEQYF. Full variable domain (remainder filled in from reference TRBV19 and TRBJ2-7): DGGITQSPKYLFRKEGQNVTLSCEQNLNHDAMYWYRQDPGQGLRLIYYSQIVNDFQKGDIAEGYSVSREKKESFPLTVTSAQKNPTAFYLCASSPGDGRYEQYFGPGTRLTVT.

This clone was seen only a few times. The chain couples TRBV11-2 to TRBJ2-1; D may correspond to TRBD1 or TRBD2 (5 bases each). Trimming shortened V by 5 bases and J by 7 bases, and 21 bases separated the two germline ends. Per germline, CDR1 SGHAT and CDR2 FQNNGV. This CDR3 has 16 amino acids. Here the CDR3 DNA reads TGTGCCAGCAGCCCGAAACCGGGACCCCCTGGGAATGAGCAGTTCTTC. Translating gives CASSPKPGPPGNEQFF.

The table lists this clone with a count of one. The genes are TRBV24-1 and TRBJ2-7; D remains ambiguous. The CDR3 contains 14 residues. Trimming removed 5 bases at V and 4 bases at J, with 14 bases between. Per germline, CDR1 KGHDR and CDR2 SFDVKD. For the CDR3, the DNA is TGTGCCACCAGTGGGTCTCCGACTGGATACGAGCAGTACTTC. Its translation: CATSGSPTGYEQYF.

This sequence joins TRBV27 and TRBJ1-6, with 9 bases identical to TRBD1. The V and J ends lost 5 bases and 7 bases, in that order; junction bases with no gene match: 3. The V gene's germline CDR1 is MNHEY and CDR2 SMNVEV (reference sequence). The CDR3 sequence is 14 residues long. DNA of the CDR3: TGTGCCAGCAGTAGAGGACAGGGGAATTCACCCCTCCACTTT. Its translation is CASSRGQGNSPLHF.

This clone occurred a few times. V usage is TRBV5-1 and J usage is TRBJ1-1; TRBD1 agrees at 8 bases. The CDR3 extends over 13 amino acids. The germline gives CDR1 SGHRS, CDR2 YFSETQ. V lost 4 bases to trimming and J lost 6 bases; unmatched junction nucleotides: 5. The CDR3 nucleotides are TGCGCCAGCAGCCTAGACAGGGGCGCTGAAGCTTTCTTT. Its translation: CASSLDRGAEAFF.

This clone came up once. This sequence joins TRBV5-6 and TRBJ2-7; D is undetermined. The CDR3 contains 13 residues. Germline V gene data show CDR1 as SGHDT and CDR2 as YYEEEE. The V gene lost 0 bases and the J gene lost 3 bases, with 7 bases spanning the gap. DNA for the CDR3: TGTGCCAGCAGCTTGGAACAGCTCTACGAGCAGTACTTC. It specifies CASSLEQLYEQYF.

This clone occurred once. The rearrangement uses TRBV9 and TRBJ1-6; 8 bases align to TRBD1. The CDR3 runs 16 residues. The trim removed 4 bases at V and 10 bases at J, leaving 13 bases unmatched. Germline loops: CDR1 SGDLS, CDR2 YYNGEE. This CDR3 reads CASSREGDRLTSPLHF. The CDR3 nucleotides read TGTGCCAGCAGCCGTGAAGGGGACAGGTTAACGTCACCCCTCCACTTT.

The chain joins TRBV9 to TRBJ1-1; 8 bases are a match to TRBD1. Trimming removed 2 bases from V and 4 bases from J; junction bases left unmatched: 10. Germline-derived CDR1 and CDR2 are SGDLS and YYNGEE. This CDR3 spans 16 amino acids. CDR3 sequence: CASSVQGAGGSTEAFF. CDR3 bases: TGTGCCAGCAGCGTGCAGGGGGCCGGGGGAAGCACTGAAGCTTTCTTT.

The DNA of the CDR3 is TGCAGTGCTAGTCGGGTGCGGCGGCTGGACGCGATCACCTTC. Its translation: CSASRVRRLDAITF. V and J are TRBV20-1 and TRBJ1-2; D is unresolved. Per the germline V gene, CDR1 is DFQATT and CDR2 is SNEGSKA (reference sequence). The V end lost 3 bases, the J end lost 13 bases, and 24 bases lay between the germline ends. The CDR3 length is 14 residues.

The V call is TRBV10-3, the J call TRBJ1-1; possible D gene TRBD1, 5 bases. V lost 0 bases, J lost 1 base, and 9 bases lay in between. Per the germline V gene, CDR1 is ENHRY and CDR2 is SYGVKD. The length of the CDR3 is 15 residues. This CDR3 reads CAISESGGKNTEAFF. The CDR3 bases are TGTGCCATCAGTGAGTCCGGGGGGAAGAACACTGAAGCTTTCTTT.

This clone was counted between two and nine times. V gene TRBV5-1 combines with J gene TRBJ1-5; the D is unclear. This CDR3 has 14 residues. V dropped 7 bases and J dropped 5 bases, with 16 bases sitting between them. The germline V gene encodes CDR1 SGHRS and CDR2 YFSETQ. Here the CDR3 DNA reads TGCGCCAGCTCCCTGGGTTCATCCGATCAGCCCCAGCATTTT. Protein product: CASSLGSSDQPQHF. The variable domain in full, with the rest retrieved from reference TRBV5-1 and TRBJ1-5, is KAGVTQTPRYLIKTRGQQVTLSCSPISGHRSVSWYQQTPGQGLQFLFEYFSETQRNKGNFPGRFSGRQFSNSRSEMNVSTLELGDSALYLCASSLGSSDQPQHFGDGTRLSIL.

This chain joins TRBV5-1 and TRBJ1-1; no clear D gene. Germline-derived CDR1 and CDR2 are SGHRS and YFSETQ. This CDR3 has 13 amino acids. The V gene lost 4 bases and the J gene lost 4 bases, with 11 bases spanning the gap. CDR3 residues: CASSLGSGTEAFF. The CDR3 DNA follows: TGCGCCAGCAGCCTAGGATCAGGCACTGAAGCTTTCTTT.

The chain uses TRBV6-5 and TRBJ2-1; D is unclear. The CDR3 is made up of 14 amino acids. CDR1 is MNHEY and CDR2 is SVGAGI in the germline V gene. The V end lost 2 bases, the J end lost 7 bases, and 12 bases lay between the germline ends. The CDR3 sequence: CASSYNNYQNEQFF. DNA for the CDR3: TGTGCCAGCAGTTACAATAACTACCAGAATGAGCAGTTCTTC.

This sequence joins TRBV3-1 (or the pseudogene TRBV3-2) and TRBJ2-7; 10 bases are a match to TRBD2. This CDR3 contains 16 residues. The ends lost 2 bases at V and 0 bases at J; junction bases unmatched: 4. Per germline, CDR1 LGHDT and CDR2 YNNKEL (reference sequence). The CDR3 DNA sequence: TGTGCCAGCAGCCAATGGGCTAGCGGGAGCTCCTACGAGCAGTACTTC. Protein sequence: CASSQWASGSSYEQYF.

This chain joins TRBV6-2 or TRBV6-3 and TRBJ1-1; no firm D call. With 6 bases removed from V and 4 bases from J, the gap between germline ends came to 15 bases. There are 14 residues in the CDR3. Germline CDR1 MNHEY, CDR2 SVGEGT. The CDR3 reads CASSFRARSTEAFF. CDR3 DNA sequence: TGTGCCAGCAGCTTCCGGGCCCGCAGCACTGAAGCTTTCTTT.

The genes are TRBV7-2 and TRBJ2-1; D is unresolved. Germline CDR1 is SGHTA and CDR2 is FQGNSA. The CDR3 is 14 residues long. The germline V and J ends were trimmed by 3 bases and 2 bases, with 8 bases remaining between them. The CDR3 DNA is TGTGCCAGCAGCTTCCGGAATCCCTACAATGAGCAGTTCTTC. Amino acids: CASSFRNPYNEQFF. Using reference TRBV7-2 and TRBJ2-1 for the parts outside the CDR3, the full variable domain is GAGVSQSPSNKVTEKGKDVELRCDPISGHTALYWYRQSLGQGLEFLIYFQGNSAPDKSGLPSDRFSAERTGGSVSTLTIQRTQQEDSAVYLCASSFRNPYNEQFFGPGTRLTVL.

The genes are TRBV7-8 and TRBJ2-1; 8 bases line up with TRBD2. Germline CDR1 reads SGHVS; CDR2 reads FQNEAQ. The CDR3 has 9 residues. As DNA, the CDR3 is TGTGCGAGCGGGGGTGGGGAGTTCTTC. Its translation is CASGGGEFF.

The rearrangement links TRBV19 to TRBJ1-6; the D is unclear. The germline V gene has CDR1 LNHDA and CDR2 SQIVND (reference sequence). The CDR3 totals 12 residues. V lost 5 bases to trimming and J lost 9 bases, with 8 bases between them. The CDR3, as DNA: TGTGCCAGTAGTTTAGGGCGTTCACCCCTCCACTTT. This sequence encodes CASSLGRSPLHF. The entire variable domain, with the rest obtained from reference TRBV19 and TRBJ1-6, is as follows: DGGITQSPKYLFRKEGQNVTLSCEQNLNHDAMYWYRQDPGQGLRLIYYSQIVNDFQKGDIAEGYSVSREKKESFPLTVTSAQKNPTAFYLCASSLGRSPLHFGNGTRLTVT.

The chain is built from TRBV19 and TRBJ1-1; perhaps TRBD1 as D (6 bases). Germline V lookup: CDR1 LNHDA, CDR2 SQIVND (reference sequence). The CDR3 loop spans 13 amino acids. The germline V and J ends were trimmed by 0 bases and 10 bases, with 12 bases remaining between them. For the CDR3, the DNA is TGTGCCAGTAGTATAGATAGGGACATCGGAGCTTTCTTT. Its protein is CASSIDRDIGAFF.

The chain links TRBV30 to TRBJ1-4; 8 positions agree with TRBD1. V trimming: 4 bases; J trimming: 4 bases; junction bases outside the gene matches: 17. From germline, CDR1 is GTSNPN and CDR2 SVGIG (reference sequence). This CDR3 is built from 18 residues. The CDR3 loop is CAWIGQGARRQNNEKLFF. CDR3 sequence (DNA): TGTGCCTGGATCGGACAGGGCGCTAGGCGCCAAAATAATGAAAAACTGTTTTTT.

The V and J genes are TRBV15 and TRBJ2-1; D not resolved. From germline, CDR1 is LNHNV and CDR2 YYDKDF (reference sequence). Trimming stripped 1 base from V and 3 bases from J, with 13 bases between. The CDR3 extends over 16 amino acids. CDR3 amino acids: CATSRATFHGYNEQFF. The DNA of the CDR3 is TGTGCCACCAGCAGAGCCACGTTTCACGGCTACAATGAGCAGTTCTTC.

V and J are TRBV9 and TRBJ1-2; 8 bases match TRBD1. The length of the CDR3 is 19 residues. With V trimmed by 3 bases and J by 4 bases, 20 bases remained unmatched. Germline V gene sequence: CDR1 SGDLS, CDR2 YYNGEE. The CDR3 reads CASSADGGDRLTRGYGYTF. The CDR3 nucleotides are TGTGCCAGCAGCGCCGATGGGGGGGACAGGCTTACCAGGGGCTATGGCTACACCTTC.

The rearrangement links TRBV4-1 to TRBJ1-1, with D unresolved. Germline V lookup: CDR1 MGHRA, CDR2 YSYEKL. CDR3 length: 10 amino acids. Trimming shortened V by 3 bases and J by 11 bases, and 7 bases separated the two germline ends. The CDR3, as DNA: TGCGCCAGCAGCCAGGGTTGGGCTTTCTTT. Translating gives CASSQGWAFF.

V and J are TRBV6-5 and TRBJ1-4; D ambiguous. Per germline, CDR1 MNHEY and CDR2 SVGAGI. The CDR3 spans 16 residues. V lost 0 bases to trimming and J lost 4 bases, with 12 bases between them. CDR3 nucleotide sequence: TGTGCCAGCAGTTACTCGAGCCGTAAGCATAATGAAAAACTGTTTTTT. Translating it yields CASSYSSRKHNEKLFF.

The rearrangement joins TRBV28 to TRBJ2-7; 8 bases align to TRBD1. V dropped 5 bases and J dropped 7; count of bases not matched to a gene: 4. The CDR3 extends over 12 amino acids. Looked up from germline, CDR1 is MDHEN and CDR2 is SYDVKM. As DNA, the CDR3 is TGTGCCAGCAGTCCGGACAGGGAAGAGCAGTACTTC. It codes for CASSPDREEQYF. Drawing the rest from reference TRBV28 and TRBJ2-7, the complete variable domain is DVKVTQSSRYLVKRTGEKVFLECVQDMDHENMFWYRQDPGLGLRLIYFSYDVKMKEKGDIPEGYSVSREKKERFSLILESASTNQTSMYLCASSPDREEQYFGPGTRLTVT.

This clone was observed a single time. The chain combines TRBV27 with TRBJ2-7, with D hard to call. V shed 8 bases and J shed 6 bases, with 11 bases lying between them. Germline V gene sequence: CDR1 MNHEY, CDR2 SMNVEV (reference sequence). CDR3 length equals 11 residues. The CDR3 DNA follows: TGTGCCAGCGGCCCCCTTCGCGAGCAGTACTTC. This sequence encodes CASGPLREQYF.

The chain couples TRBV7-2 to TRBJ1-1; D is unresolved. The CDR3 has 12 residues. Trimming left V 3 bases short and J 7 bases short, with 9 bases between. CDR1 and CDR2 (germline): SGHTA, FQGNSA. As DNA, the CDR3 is TGTGCCAGCAGCTTGAAGAGATTTGAAGCTTTCTTT. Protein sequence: CASSLKRFEAFF.

The CDR3 DNA follows: TGTGCCAGCAGTTTACTGGGAGGTGGCACCGGGGAGCTGTTTTTT. It translates to CASSLLGGGTGELFF. V gene TRBV27 combines with J gene TRBJ2-2, with D possibly TRBD2 on 6 matching bases. CDR3 length: 15 residues. V gave up 2 bases and J gave up 4 bases, with 11 bases separating them. Germline CDR1 reads MNHEY; CDR2 reads SMNVEV (reference sequence).

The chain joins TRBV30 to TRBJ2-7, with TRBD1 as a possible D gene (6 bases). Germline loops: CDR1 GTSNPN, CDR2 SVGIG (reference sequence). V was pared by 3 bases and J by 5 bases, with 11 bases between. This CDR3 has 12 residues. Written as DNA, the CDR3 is TGTGCCTGGAGCGAACAGGGCCACGAGCAGTACTTC. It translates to CAWSEQGHEQYF.